One and the same sample provided the 9 T cell receptor beta chains below, sequenced in a study of T cell changes during pregnancy in multiple sclerosis. Assay used: immunoSEQ multiplex PCR; TCRdb lists only in-frame clones, some missing. The table includes roughly 40,000 clones, roughly nine tenths detected once. The material was CD8+ T cells from peripheral blood mononuclear cells, obtained in the first trimester of pregnancy. These receptor sequences come from a female donor with multiple sclerosis, enrolled in a pregnancy study.

On this clone: At one boundary the junction diverges from the germline segment, which might be a read error. V usage is TRBV7-7 and J usage is TRBJ2-7, with TRBD1 matching 10 bases. CDR3 length equals 15 residues. Per the germline V gene, CDR1 is SSHAT and CDR2 is FNYEAQ (reference sequence). The CDR3 reads CASSPTGQGINEQYF. In nucleotides, the CDR3 is TGTGCTAGCAGCCCCACGGGACAGGGGATCAACGAGCAGTACTTC.

This chain connects TRBV10-2 to TRBJ1-2, with TRBD1 matching over 9 bases. V lost 0 bases and J lost 6; bases outside the gene matches: 5. This CDR3 is 15 amino acids long. Germline V CDR1 and CDR2: WSHSY, SAAADI. CDR3 protein: CASSESKGDRDGYTF. The CDR3 DNA follows: TGCGCCAGCAGTGAGTCGAAAGGGGACAGGGATGGCTACACCTTC.

This chain uses TRBV4-1 with TRBJ2-3; D might be TRBD1 (5 bases). V lost 1 base and J 2 bases, leaving 7 bases between the germline ends. CDR1 is MGHRA and CDR2 is YSYEKL in the germline V gene. The CDR3 covers 14 residues. The CDR3 nucleotides read TGCGCCAGCAGCCAAGGCAGGGCCACAGATACGCAGTATTTT. Its translation is CASSQGRATDTQYF.

The sample holds one count of this clone. The chain recombines TRBV6-6 with TRBJ2-1, with D maybe TRBD2 (6 bases). CDR3 length: 16 residues. V lost 10 bases to trimming and J lost 0 bases, with 19 bases between them. CDR1 MNHNY and CDR2 SVGAGI come from the germline V gene (reference sequence). Here the CDR3 reads CATLPGVASSYNEQFF. As DNA, the CDR3 is TGTGCCACCCTTCCGGGGGTAGCGTCCTCCTACAATGAGCAGTTCTTC.

The chain couples TRBV5-6 to TRBJ2-7, with unresolved D. Per the germline V gene, CDR1 is SGHDT and CDR2 is YYEEEE. The CDR3 is 13 amino acids. V gave up 3 bases and J gave up 6 bases, with 13 bases separating them. Here the CDR3 reads CASSWSGFGEQYF. The CDR3 coding sequence is TGTGCCAGCAGCTGGTCCGGGTTCGGCGAGCAGTACTTC.

The J gene is TRBJ1-4, the V gene TRBV7-6; 7 bases line up with TRBD1. Germline-derived CDR1 and CDR2 are SGHVS and FNYEAQ. The CDR3 is made up of 17 amino acids. The junction had 13 bases not matched to a gene; V was cut back by 1 base and J by 8 bases. The CDR3 DNA follows: TGTGCCAGCAGCTTAGGGAGGGCGGGACAGTATGAGGAAAAACTGTTTTTT. Translated, it gives CASSLGRAGQYEEKLFF.

The J gene is TRBJ2-3, the V gene TRBV4-2, with a weak D call TRBD2 (7 bases). Germline V gene lookup returns CDR1 LGHNA and CDR2 YNFKEQ. V was clipped by 0 bases and J by 2 bases, with 18 bases between them. CDR3 length: 18 residues. The CDR3 region has the DNA TGTGCCAGCAGCCAAGACCACCGGAGGGGGGGGGCCACAGATACGCAGTATTTT. Translation gives CASSQDHRRGGATDTQYF.

The chain employs TRBV4-1 and TRBJ1-1; D perhaps matches TRBD1 (5 bases). The CDR3 spans 15 residues. Looked up from germline, CDR1 is MGHRA and CDR2 is YSYEKL. V lost 3 bases and J 1 base, leaving 12 bases between the germline ends. CDR3 sequence: CASSQEGHANTEAFF. The CDR3 nucleotides are TGCGCCAGCAGCCAGGAGGGGCATGCGAACACTGAAGCTTTCTTT.

The chain links TRBV29-1 to TRBJ2-5, with 9 bases lining up with TRBD1. Trimming removed 0 bases from V and 2 bases from J; junction bases left unmatched: 4. The CDR3 has 15 residues. Germline V CDR1 and CDR2: SQVTM, ANQGSEA. The CDR3 DNA reads as TGCAGCGTTGAAGATCCGGGGACAGGGCAAGAGACCCAGTACTTC. It is translated as CSVEDPGTGQETQYF.